These T cell receptor beta chains were read from a single sample in a study of Ad26.COV2.S vaccination and SARS-CoV-2 variants. Profiling relied on immunoSEQ multiplex PCR, and the TCRdb table lists in-frame clones only, not all of them. The sample lists about 380,000 clones, roughly 80% occurring once. Sequencing used peripheral blood, obtained in a trial of Ad26.COV2.S vaccine versus placebo. The receptors stem from a person between 18 and 59 years old who received the Ad26.COV2.S COVID-19 vaccine or a placebo. The CDR3 runs from the conserved cysteine through the conserved F or W. Fields, in order: D gene, J gene, V gene, clone size, CDR3 protein, CDR3 DNA. D genes are given only for firm matches. Clone size is shown for a subset of rows, as once, few, many or a class of expanded clone.

D gene: TRBD2; J gene: TRBJ2-7; V gene: TRBV7-2; clone size: -; CDR3 protein: CASSLEAGGRYEQYF; CDR3 DNA: TGTGCCAGCAGCTTAGAAGCGGGGGGGCGGTACGAGCAGTACTTC
D gene: TRBD1; J gene: TRBJ1-3; V gene: TRBV15; clone size: -; CDR3 protein: CATRRTGPGNTIYF; CDR3 DNA: TGTGCCACGCGACGGACAGGGCCCGGAAACACCATATATTTT
D gene: -; J gene: TRBJ2-7; V gene: TRBV18; clone size: -; CDR3 protein: CASSPTLVETYEQYF; CDR3 DNA: TGTGCCAGCTCACCTACACTAGTGGAGACCTACGAGCAGTACTTC
D gene: -; J gene: TRBJ1-2; V gene: TRBV25-1; clone size: -; CDR3 protein: CASSEFSGDGGYTF; CDR3 DNA: TGTGCCAGCAGTGAATTCTCCGGGGACGGTGGCTACACCTTC
D gene: TRBD1; J gene: TRBJ2-3; V gene: TRBV24-1; clone size: -; CDR3 protein: CATAGQGLDTQYF; CDR3 DNA: TGTGCCACCGCGGGACAGGGGTTAGACACGCAGTATTTT
D gene: -; J gene: TRBJ2-1; V gene: TRBV9; clone size: -; CDR3 protein: CASSVRSASGYNEQFF; CDR3 DNA: TGTGCCAGCAGCGTAAGGTCGGCGAGTGGGTACAATGAGCAGTTCTTC
D gene: -; J gene: TRBJ1-2; V gene: TRBV9; clone size: few; CDR3 protein: CASSPGANYGYTF; CDR3 DNA: TGTGCCAGCAGCCCAGGGGCTAACTATGGCTACACCTTC
D gene: -; J gene: TRBJ1-5; V gene: TRBV5-1; clone size: few; CDR3 protein: CASSLAGRDQPQHF; CDR3 DNA: TGCGCCAGCAGCTTGGCCGGTAGGGATCAGCCCCAGCATTTT
D gene: -; J gene: TRBJ2-3; V gene: TRBV7-3; clone size: -; CDR3 protein: CASAKRNTDTQYF; CDR3 DNA: TGTGCCAGCGCTAAGAGGAACACAGATACGCAGTATTTT
D gene: TRBD1; J gene: TRBJ2-4; V gene: TRBV6-5; clone size: -; CDR3 protein: CASRRQGGNIQYF; CDR3 DNA: TGTGCCAGCAGAAGACAGGGGGGAAACATTCAGTACTTC
D gene: TRBD2; J gene: TRBJ2-1; V gene: TRBV30; clone size: -; CDR3 protein: CAWETIAGGLYNEQFF; CDR3 DNA: TGTGCCTGGGAAACCATAGCGGGAGGGCTGTACAATGAGCAGTTCTTC
D gene: -; J gene: TRBJ1-2; V gene: TRBV27; clone size: -; CDR3 protein: CASRDNYGYTF; CDR3 DNA: TGTGCCAGTAGAGATAACTATGGCTACACCTTC
D gene: -; J gene: TRBJ1-6; V gene: TRBV27; clone size: -; CDR3 protein: CASSGGAGAHNSPLHF; CDR3 DNA: TGTGCCAGCAGTGGAGGGGCGGGGGCACATAATTCACCCCTCCACTTT
D gene: -; J gene: TRBJ1-5; V gene: TRBV18; clone size: -; CDR3 protein: CASSPTRGGGQPQHF; CDR3 DNA: TGTGCCAGCTCACCCACCCGGGGGGGCGGGCAGCCCCAGCATTTT
D gene: TRBD2; J gene: TRBJ2-2; V gene: TRBV7-3; clone size: -; CDR3 protein: CASSRTSGGELFF; CDR3 DNA: TGTGCCAGCAGCAGGACTAGCGGCGGGGAGCTGTTTTTT
D gene: -; J gene: TRBJ1-6; V gene: TRBV6-6; clone size: -; CDR3 protein: CASTPLPEDYSPLHF; CDR3 DNA: TGTGCCAGCACACCACTGCCTGAAGATTATTCACCCCTCCACTTT
D gene: TRBD1; J gene: TRBJ1-1; V gene: TRBV6-2/TRBV6-3; clone size: few; CDR3 protein: CASSPRQGTTEAFF; CDR3 DNA: TGTGCCAGCAGTCCACGACAGGGTACCACTGAAGCTTTCTTT
D gene: -; J gene: TRBJ1-5; V gene: TRBV7-9; clone size: once; CDR3 protein: CASSHGRGGPQHF; CDR3 DNA: TGTGCCAGCAGCCACGGACGGGGTGGGCCCCAGCATTTT
D gene: TRBD1; J gene: TRBJ1-4; V gene: TRBV5-1; clone size: -; CDR3 protein: CASSQGTGNEKLFF; CDR3 DNA: TGCGCCAGCAGCCAAGGGACAGGGAATGAAAAACTGTTTTTT
D gene: -; J gene: TRBJ2-7; V gene: TRBV12-3/TRBV12-4; clone size: -; CDR3 protein: CASSPDTFYEQYF; CDR3 DNA: TGTGCCAGCAGCCCTGACACCTTCTACGAGCAGTACTTC
D gene: TRBD1; J gene: TRBJ1-5; V gene: TRBV7-9; clone size: -; CDR3 protein: CASSHTGGPDQPQHF; CDR3 DNA: TGTGCCAGCAGCCACACAGGGGGCCCAGACCAGCCCCAGCATTTT
D gene: -; J gene: TRBJ2-3; V gene: TRBV7-3; clone size: -; CDR3 protein: CASSLKGAETDTQYF; CDR3 DNA: TGTGCCAGCAGCTTAAAGGGAGCCGAAACAGATACGCAGTATTTT
D gene: -; J gene: TRBJ2-3; V gene: TRBV2; clone size: -; CDR3 protein: CASSGRWVDTQYF; CDR3 DNA: TGTGCCAGCAGCGGGAGATGGGTAGATACGCAGTATTTT
D gene: -; J gene: TRBJ2-5; V gene: TRBV11-2; clone size: -; CDR3 protein: CASSLILWREQETQYF; CDR3 DNA: TGTGCCAGCAGCTTAATTCTCTGGCGGGAACAAGAGACCCAGTACTTC
D gene: -; J gene: TRBJ2-2; V gene: TRBV7-2; clone size: once; CDR3 protein: CASSLDTGRELFF; CDR3 DNA: TGTGCCAGCAGCTTAGATACGGGCAGGGAGCTGTTTTTT
D gene: -; J gene: TRBJ1-4; V gene: TRBV4-2; clone size: -; CDR3 protein: CASSQESVLVGGEKLFF; CDR3 DNA: TGTGCCAGCAGCCAAGAATCGGTCTTAGTTGGGGGCGAAAAACTGTTTTTT
D gene: -; J gene: TRBJ1-6; V gene: TRBV6-1; clone size: -; CDR3 protein: CASSVSWTLLNSPLHF; CDR3 DNA: TGTGCCAGCAGTGTATCATGGACGCTGCTGAATTCACCCCTCCACTTT
D gene: TRBD1; J gene: TRBJ1-3; V gene: TRBV5-1; clone size: -; CDR3 protein: CASSKGASGNTIYF; CDR3 DNA: TGCGCCAGCAGCAAGGGGGCGTCGGGGAACACCATATATTTT
D gene: -; J gene: TRBJ1-1; V gene: TRBV27; clone size: -; CDR3 protein: CASSFRGRVNTEAFF; CDR3 DNA: TGTGCCAGCAGTTTCCGGGGAAGAGTGAACACTGAAGCTTTCTTT
D gene: -; J gene: TRBJ2-3; V gene: TRBV5-1; clone size: -; CDR3 protein: CASAPWGFTDTQYF; CDR3 DNA: TGCGCCAGTGCTCCTTGGGGGTTCACAGATACGCAGTATTTT
D gene: -; J gene: TRBJ1-1; V gene: TRBV5-5; clone size: -; CDR3 protein: CASSLTVFTEAFF; CDR3 DNA: TGTGCCAGCAGCTTGACAGTTTTTACTGAAGCTTTCTTT
D gene: -; J gene: TRBJ2-3; V gene: TRBV7-8; clone size: -; CDR3 protein: CASSPSTDTQYF; CDR3 DNA: TGTGCCAGCAGTCCTAGCACAGATACGCAGTATTTT
D gene: TRBD2; J gene: TRBJ2-7; V gene: TRBV4-3; clone size: -; CDR3 protein: CASSQDQRGWEQYF; CDR3 DNA: TGCGCCAGCAGCCAAGATCAGCGGGGATGGGAGCAGTACTTC
D gene: TRBD1; J gene: TRBJ1-5; V gene: TRBV9; clone size: few; CDR3 protein: CASSPGTGQGQPQHF; CDR3 DNA: TGTGCCAGCAGCCCAGGGACCGGACAGGGGCAGCCCCAGCATTTT
D gene: -; J gene: TRBJ1-2; V gene: TRBV5-1; clone size: -; CDR3 protein: CASSLVSGSSGNGYTF; CDR3 DNA: TGCGCCAGCAGCTTGGTTTCGGGGAGTTCCGGGAATGGCTACACCTTC
D gene: -; J gene: TRBJ1-4; V gene: TRBV7-6; clone size: -; CDR3 protein: CAIIRDVGNEKLFF; CDR3 DNA: TGTGCCATAATACGGGACGTTGGGAATGAAAAACTGTTTTTT
D gene: -; J gene: TRBJ2-1; V gene: TRBV12-2; clone size: -; CDR3 protein: CASRASGGAPYNEQFF; CDR3 DNA: TGTGCAAGTCGCGCTAGCGGGGGGGCACCCTACAATGAGCAGTTCTTC